This T cell receptor beta chain is from a study of blood T cell repertoires in COVID-19. Turning to the study itself: The United States, Italy and Spain were the sources of the acute and convalescent COVID-19 samples.

Per the study methods: The authors estimated nucleated cell counts from reference gene primer amplification. Generated by immunoSEQ multiplex PCR, the TCRdb table keeps only in-frame clones and is missing some. The DNA was the basis for D and trimming; V, J and clone size are from that table. In the table there are about 180,000 clones, roughly 86% of which are singletons. V lost 5 bases, J lost 10 bases, and 15 bases lay in between. Germline V gene data show CDR1 as SGHDN and CDR2 as FVKESK. The CDR3 contains 13 residues. Sequenced material: peripheral blood. The TCR comes from a woman under 40 with active or convalescent COVID-19. V usage is TRBV14 and J usage is TRBJ2-1, with D perhaps matching TRBD2 (6 bases). CDR3 DNA: TGTGCCAGCAGCTATCGACTAGACGGCGAGCAGTTCTTC. This encodes CASSYRLDGEQFF.